This TCR beta chain was identified in a study of blood T cells in healthy people across ages (dated by TCRdb to about 2015). Turning to the overall study: In model experiments, template switching captured about one uniquely barcoded TCR beta cDNA molecule for every two T cells. Using deep sequencing normalized with unique cDNA molecular identifiers, the study measured how TCR beta repertoire diversity changes with age. Donors were grouped into four age groups: young (average 16 years), middle-aged (less than 40), aged (62) and long-lived (just over 80). To avoid experimental bias, donors of different ages were distributed randomly across sequencing lanes. Using the same blood draw, the study looked at two additional independent replicas of 1 million unique cDNA reads for two donors, one aged 18 to 30 and the other aged 80 or older. Summary of the overall study and its limitations: Observed TCR beta diversity correlated strongly with the percentage of naive T cells measured by flow cytometry. Donor CMV infection status was unknown, potentially confounding age-related changes in expanded clonotypes. Estimates of total diversity based on one million sequenced T cells were considered lower bounds and underestimates. Compared with the aged group, the long-lived group had more naive CD4+ T cells, fewer expanded clones and increased TCR diversity, suggesting age selection. Since profiling was done on bulk unsorted PBMCs, naive and antigen-experienced compartments could not be conclusively compared. Observed TCR beta diversity per million T cells fell roughly linearly with age, and a significant reduction was already apparent by age roughly 40.

CDR1 and CDR2, looked up from the germline V gene, are MGHRA and YSYEKL. Spanning cysteine to phenylalanine, the CDR3 consists of 16 amino acids. The retained sequence is limited to the CDR3, 48 bases, with the frame set at the first base. Between the V and J ends, shortened by 2 bases and 3 bases respectively, the junction contains 14 bases. To prepare the library, 5' RACE was applied. The data were produced on an Illumina HiSeq 2500. A second roughly 6 to 12 cycle PCR used a sample-barcoded 5' primer and a J-beta primer mix. A unique molecular identifier was introduced onto each TCR beta cDNA molecule by a template-switch 5' adaptor carrying 12 random nucleotides. Each sample yielded at least 3 million CDR3-containing paired-end reads. All of the RNA was converted into first-strand cDNA using the Mint cDNA synthesis kit, with a TRBC-specific oligonucleotide serving as the primer. Following uracil-DNA glycosylase treatment, all cDNA underwent a first 18-cycle PCR with the universal primers M1SS and BC2_uni_R. The original methods were these. Each sample was normalized by randomly selecting 1 million high-quality reads, each carrying a distinct molecular identifier. Instead of being binned into consensus sequences, reads with shared molecular identifiers were discarded. MiTCR, run with a Q25 quality threshold and the strictest error-elimination algorithm, handled CDR3 identification, clonotype clustering and error correction. A nonparametric unseen species model using Euler transformation provided a lower-bound estimate of total TCR beta diversity. The public reads were run again by TCRdb, first through fastp at Q25 and then through MiXCR, and only productive beta chains were kept. Each CDR3 protein gets just one entry, which takes the most common genes and DNA from the rows behind it. TCRdb, not the original authors, processed these V and J calls. The sample includes over 950,000 distinct CDR3 sequences, with roughly 50% observed a single time. The top ten constitute 20% to 25% of the sample.

On this clonotype itself: It lacks a known antigen. Base qualities are not recorded, but no much larger clone differs from it by a single base.

Donors were approximately 42 systemically healthy Caucasian individuals from Russia aged roughly 6 to 90 years. Each donor gave about 11 milliliters of peripheral blood, drawn into EDTA-treated Vacutainer tubes. Ficoll-Paque density-gradient centrifugation was used to isolate PBMCs, with at least 6 million obtained per sample. Total RNA was extracted from PBMCs with Trizol reagent, with at least 5.5 micrograms obtained per sample. The percentages of naive CD45RAhigh/CD27high T cells were determined by flow cytometry on a PBMC aliquot from every donor. The chain is made from TRBV4-1 and TRBJ1-5; the D gene assignment is ambiguous. The sequencing input was blood. The clonotype was recovered from an older woman in good health. The CDR3 corresponds to CASSQPREGYNQPQHF. The nucleotide sequence is given as TGCGCCAGCAGCCAACCGCGGGAGGGATACAATCAGCCCCAGCATTTT.